The following is a TCR beta chain sequence with its context. The second PCR ran about 6 to 11 cycles with a sample-barcoded 5' primer and J-beta primers. MiXCR, applied by TCRdb to the 5' RACE reads, yields one record per CDR3 protein. Seen here are hundreds of thousands of distinct CDR3 sequences, more than 45% observed once, and the top ten hold roughly 20%. These data are taken from a study of blood T cells in healthy people across ages. The CDR3 extends over 12 amino acids. Germline trimming cut 7 bases from V and 8 bases from J; bases unmatched to any gene: 8. Germline-derived CDR1 and CDR2 are SQVTM and ANQGSEA.

This chain uses TRBV29-1 with TRBJ2-4, with TRBD1 identical over 7 bases. This sequence was found in a man aged 25 to 40 in good health. Source material: blood. CDR3 coding DNA: TGCAGCGCAGAGGGGGCGCGGGACATTCAGTACTTC. Its translation is CSAEGARDIQYF.